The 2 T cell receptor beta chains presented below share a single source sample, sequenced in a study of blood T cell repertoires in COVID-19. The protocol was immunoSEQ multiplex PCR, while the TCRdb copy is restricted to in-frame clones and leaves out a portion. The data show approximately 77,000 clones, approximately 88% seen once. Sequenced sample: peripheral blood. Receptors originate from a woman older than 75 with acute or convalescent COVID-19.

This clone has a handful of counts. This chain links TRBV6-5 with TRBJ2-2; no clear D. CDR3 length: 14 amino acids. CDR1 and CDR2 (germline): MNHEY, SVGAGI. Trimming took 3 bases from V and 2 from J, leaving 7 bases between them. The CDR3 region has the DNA TGTGCCAGCAGTTATTGGAGAAACACCGGGGAGCTGTTTTTT. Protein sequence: CASSYWRNTGELFF.

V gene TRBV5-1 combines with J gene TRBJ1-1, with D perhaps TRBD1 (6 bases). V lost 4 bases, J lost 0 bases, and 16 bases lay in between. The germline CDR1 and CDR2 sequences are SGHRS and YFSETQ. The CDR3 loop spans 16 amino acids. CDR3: CASSRVEQGMNTEAFF. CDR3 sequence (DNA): TGCGCCAGCAGCAGAGTCGAACAGGGAATGAACACTGAAGCTTTCTTT.